Each of the 25 T cell receptor beta chains below was sequenced from the same sample in a study of OX40 agonist ivuxolimab in advanced cancers. The protocol was immunoSEQ multiplex PCR, while the TCRdb copy is restricted to in-frame clones and leaves out a portion. The sample lists some 91,000 clones, about 90% occurring once. The sequencing here drew on CD4+ or CD8+ T cells sorted from blood, taken in a trial of the OX40 agonist ivuxolimab. The receptors were sampled from an adult with an advanced solid tumor such as melanoma, head and neck, liver or kidney cancer.

The V and J genes are TRBV5-1 and TRBJ1-6, with 8 bases lining up with TRBD1. The CDR3 extends over 15 amino acids. After removal of 2 bases from V and 8 bases from J, the junction contained 6 bases not matched to a gene. The germline CDR1 and CDR2 sequences are SGHRS and YFSETQ. The CDR3 loop reads CASSFRTGKDSPLHF. For the CDR3, the DNA is TGCGCCAGCAGCTTTCGGACAGGGAAGGATTCACCCCTCCACTTT.

The chain has TRBV27 and TRBJ2-5, with 11 bases matching TRBD2. Germline CDR1 reads MNHEY; CDR2 reads SMNVEV (reference sequence). The CDR3 sequence is 16 residues long. The V and J ends lost 3 bases and 1 base, in that order; junction bases with no gene match: 4. The CDR3 sequence is CASSLVGTSGQETQYF. The CDR3 DNA sequence: TGTGCCAGCAGTTTGGTTGGGACTAGCGGCCAAGAGACCCAGTACTTC.

J is TRBJ1-3 and V is TRBV28, with 8 bases identical to TRBD1. The J segment lost 2 bases and the V segment lost 5 bases, leaving 8 bases of the junction unmatched. The germline CDR1 and CDR2 sequences are MDHEN and SYDVKM. The CDR3 loop spans 16 amino acids. Written as DNA, the CDR3 is TGTGCCAGCAGTCTCCCAGGGGGCGCGGCTGGAAACACCATATATTTT. As protein: CASSLPGGAAGNTIYF.

The chain has TRBV2 and TRBJ2-7; D may be TRBD1 (6 bases). The CDR3 spans 11 residues. V was clipped by 7 bases and J by 4 bases, with 8 bases between them. Germline assignment: CDR1 SNHLY and CDR2 FYNNEI. The chain's CDR3 is CASTQGYEQYF. The CDR3 coding sequence is TGTGCCAGCACACAGGGATACGAGCAGTACTTC.

This clone has just a few counts. The V and J genes are TRBV4-3 and TRBJ2-1; D is perhaps TRBD2 (6 bases). The CDR3 spans 13 residues. Germline V lookup: CDR1 LGHNA, CDR2 YSLEER. V gave up 4 bases and J gave up 6 bases, with 10 bases separating them. CDR3 amino acids: CASSLGLRNEQFF. The CDR3 coding sequence is TGCGCCAGCAGCCTGGGACTGCGCAATGAGCAGTTCTTC.

This clone came up a few times. This chain joins TRBV27 and TRBJ1-4, with 7 positions matching TRBD1. The length of the CDR3 is 15 residues. V lost 3 bases, J lost 4 bases, and 5 bases stayed unmatched. Germline CDR1 is MNHEY and CDR2 is SMNVEV (reference sequence). The CDR3 coding sequence is TGTGCCAGCAGTTTGGGGGACAGACTTAATGAAAAACTGTTTTTT. Residues: CASSLGDRLNEKLFF.

This clone came up a few times. CDR3 in amino acids: CASTADRRSSYEQYF. The CDR3 DNA follows: TGTGCCAGCACCGCGGACAGGCGTAGCTCCTACGAGCAGTACTTC. The gene calls are TRBV7-2 and TRBJ2-7, with 7 positions matching TRBD1. CDR1 is SGHTA and CDR2 is FQGNSA in the germline V gene. CDR3 size: 15 residues. Trimming removed 7 bases from V and 0 bases from J; junction bases left unmatched: 9. Looking up the rest from reference TRBV7-2 and TRBJ2-7 gives the full variable domain: GAGVSQSPSNKVTEKGKDVELRCDPISGHTALYWYRQSLGQGLEFLIYFQGNSAPDKSGLPSDRFSAERTGGSVSTLTIQRTQQEDSAVYLCASTADRRSSYEQYFGPGTRLTVT.

The chain carries TRBV7-8 and TRBJ2-1, with D hard to call. Trimming removed 2 bases from V and 9 bases from J, with 5 bases in between. Germline CDR1 reads SGHVS; CDR2 reads FQNEAQ. The length of the CDR3 is 11 residues. The CDR3 sequence is CASSLTPEQFF. The CDR3 DNA reads as TGTGCCAGCAGCTTAACGCCTGAGCAGTTCTTC. Looking up the rest from reference TRBV7-8 and TRBJ2-1 gives the full variable domain: GAGVSQSPRYKVAKRGQDVALRCDPISGHVSLFWYQQALGQGPEFLTYFQNEAQLDKSGLPSDRFFAERPEGSVSTLKIQRTQQEDSAVYLCASSLTPEQFFGPGTRLTVL.

The chain recombines TRBV28 with TRBJ1-3; a possible D gene is TRBD1 (5 bases). CDR3 length: 17 residues. Germline values: CDR1 MDHEN, CDR2 SYDVKM. V was cut by 3 bases and J by 0 bases, with 15 bases left in between. CDR3 in DNA: TGTGCCAGCAGTTTCCCGGTGGGGGATCCCTCTGGAAACACCATATATTTT. Translating gives CASSFPVGDPSGNTIYF.

The chain combines TRBV10-2 with TRBJ2-1; no reliable D call. V lost 4 bases and J lost 9, with 10 bases in between. The CDR3 is made up of 12 amino acids. Germline V gene sequence: CDR1 WSHSY, CDR2 SAAADI. CDR3 sequence reads: CASSATDAEQFF. In nucleotides, the CDR3 is TGCGCCAGCAGTGCCACCGACGCTGAGCAGTTCTTC.

The rearrangement links TRBV6-1 to TRBJ1-1; D possibly corresponds to TRBD1 (6 bases). Trimming removed 6 bases from V and 0 bases from J, with 8 bases in between. CDR1 is MNHNS and CDR2 is SASEGT in the germline V gene. The CDR3 length is 13 residues. CDR3 nucleotides: TGTGCCAGCAGGAGGGGGGTGAACACTGAAGCTTTCTTT. Amino acids: CASRRGVNTEAFF.

A single count supports this clone. This chain joins TRBV7-3 and TRBJ2-2; possibly TRBD2 for D (6 bases). Between the trimmed V and J ends, which lost 7 bases and 1 base, there was a span of 16 bases. The CDR3 runs 16 residues. Germline CDR1 SGHTA, CDR2 FQGTGA. This chain's CDR3 is CASTHLAGKNTGELFF. The DNA for the CDR3 is TGTGCCAGCACCCACCTGGCGGGAAAGAACACCGGGGAGCTGTTTTTT. Looking up the rest from reference TRBV7-3 and TRBJ2-2 gives the full variable domain: GAGVSQTPSNKVTEKGKYVELRCDPISGHTALYWYRQSLGQGPEFLIYFQGTGAADDSGLPNDRFFAVRPEGSVSTLKIQRTERGDSAVYLCASTHLAGKNTGELFFGEGSRLTVL.

The chain has TRBV5-4 and TRBJ1-1, with TRBD1 matching 8 bases. V was clipped by 4 bases and J by 5 bases; unmatched bases: 10. Germline lookup yields CDR1 SGHNT and CDR2 YYREEE (reference sequence). The CDR3 covers 15 residues. CDR3 DNA: TGTGCCAGCAGCCGCCCAGGGGGCGTGGTGACTGAAGCTTTCTTT. This sequence encodes CASSRPGGVVTEAFF.

J is TRBJ1-1 and V is TRBV29-1, with D uncertain. V was pared by 5 bases and J by 6 bases, with 19 bases between. The CDR3 sequence is 14 residues long. CDR1 and CDR2 (germline): SQVTM, ANQGSEA. CDR3 residues: CSVFGRLMMAEAFF. The DNA of the CDR3 is TGCAGCGTTTTTGGTCGACTTATGATGGCTGAAGCTTTCTTT. Variable domain in full (rest from reference TRBV29-1 and TRBJ1-1): SAVISQKPSRDICQRGTSLTIQCQVDSQVTMMFWYRQQPGQSLTLIATANQGSEATYESGFVIDKFPISRPNLTFSTLTVSNMSPEDSSIYLCSVFGRLMMAEAFFGQGTRLTVV.

The chain joins TRBV7-9 to TRBJ1-2, with no clear D. CDR3 length: 12 amino acids. Trimming removed 1 base from V and 11 bases from J, with 11 bases in between. Germline V gene data show CDR1 as SEHNR and CDR2 as FQNEAQ (reference sequence). The CDR3 region is CASSLGPTRYTF. In nucleotides, the CDR3 is TGTGCCAGCAGCTTAGGCCCTACAAGATACACCTTC.

The chain carries TRBV19 and TRBJ2-1; D is tentatively TRBD1 or TRBD2 (5 bases each). From germline, CDR1 is LNHDA and CDR2 SQIVND (reference sequence). Trimming took off 6 bases at V and 7 bases at J, with 19 bases between the two ends. The CDR3 covers 15 residues. CDR3 in amino acids: CASSTSWWGGNEQFF. The CDR3 DNA reads TGTGCCAGTAGCACCTCCTGGTGGGGCGGGAATGAGCAGTTCTTC.

The chain has TRBV7-8 and TRBJ2-1, with 9 nucleotides matching TRBD2. This CDR3 region has 17 residues. Germline values: CDR1 SGHVS, CDR2 FQNEAQ. The ends lost 2 bases at V and 8 bases at J; junction bases unmatched: 13. In nucleotides, the CDR3 is TGTGCCAGCAGCTTACCCCGTCGGGGCGGGAGGGGGGATGAGCAGTTCTTC. Encoded protein: CASSLPRRGGRGDEQFF.

The rearrangement uses TRBV10-3 and TRBJ2-3, with no clear D. This CDR3 comprises 12 residues. The germline gives CDR1 ENHRY, CDR2 SYGVKD. Trimming took off 3 bases at V and 2 bases at J, with 3 bases between the two ends. CDR3: CAISDITDTQYF. The CDR3 DNA sequence: TGTGCCATCAGTGACATCACAGATACGCAGTATTTT.

This chain connects TRBV28 to TRBJ2-2; D perhaps matches TRBD2 (6 bases). V shed 9 bases and J shed 6 bases, with 17 bases lying between them. Germline V gene lookup returns CDR1 MDHEN and CDR2 SYDVKM. The CDR3 has 14 amino acids. The CDR3 DNA follows: TGTGCCAGAACTAGCAACGGTGCCGCCGGGGAGCTGTTTTTT. This sequence encodes CARTSNGAAGELFF.

V gene TRBV19 combines with J gene TRBJ1-5; TRBD1 is a possible D gene (6 bases). The germline V gene has CDR1 LNHDA and CDR2 SQIVND (reference sequence). V was clipped by 3 bases and J by 4 bases, with 10 bases between them. This CDR3 is 14 amino acids long. The CDR3 loop reads CASSILQGNQPQHF. The CDR3 DNA sequence: TGTGCCAGTAGTATTCTACAGGGAAATCAGCCCCAGCATTTT.

CDR3 bases: TGCGCCAGCAGCCCAGGCCGCTGGACTAGCGGAGCCTACGAGCAGTACTTC. As protein: CASSPGRWTSGAYEQYF. The chain has TRBV5-1 and TRBJ2-7; 10 bases match TRBD2. Germline lookup yields CDR1 SGHRS and CDR2 YFSETQ. CDR3 size: 17 residues. Trimming took 4 bases from V and 2 from J; bases not matched to a gene: 12. Looking up the rest from reference TRBV5-1 and TRBJ2-7 gives the full variable domain: KAGVTQTPRYLIKTRGQQVTLSCSPISGHRSVSWYQQTPGQGLQFLFEYFSETQRNKGNFPGRFSGRQFSNSRSEMNVSTLELGDSALYLCASSPGRWTSGAYEQYFGPGTRLTVT.

Worth noting for this clone: Other nucleotide sequences from this sample produce the same CDR3. This sequence joins TRBV7-9 and TRBJ1-1; D is ambiguous. There are 13 residues in the CDR3. The V end was cut by 0 bases, the J end by 1 base, with 3 bases between. The germline gives CDR1 SEHNR, CDR2 FQNEAQ (reference sequence). The CDR3 DNA reads TGTGCCAGCAGCTTAGCGGGGAACACTGAAGCTTTCTTT. This gives the protein CASSLAGNTEAFF.

The chain recombines TRBV27 with TRBJ1-5; possible D gene TRBD1, 6 bases. Trimming cost V 6 bases and J 6 bases, with 18 bases left between them. Germline V gene lookup returns CDR1 MNHEY and CDR2 SMNVEV (reference sequence). This CDR3 contains 15 residues. The CDR3 region is CASSSNTGTGQPQHF. The CDR3 DNA is TGTGCCAGCAGCTCAAATACAGGGACGGGTCAGCCCCAGCATTTT.

This chain connects TRBV5-4 to TRBJ2-1, with D unresolved. The CDR3 is 14 amino acids. CDR1 is SGHNT, CDR2 YYREEE, per germline (reference sequence). Between the trimmed V and J ends, which lost 5 bases and 6 bases, there was a span of 15 bases. The CDR3 spells CASRGEVDSNEQFF. The CDR3 region has the DNA TGTGCCAGCAGGGGTGAGGTGGATTCCAATGAGCAGTTCTTC.

This chain connects TRBV11-2 to TRBJ1-5, with D possibly matching TRBD1 (6 bases). Germline-derived CDR1 and CDR2 are SGHAT and FQNNGV. V lost 0 bases and J lost 7, with 10 bases in between. The CDR3 is 14 residues long. CDR3: CASSLDGGGQPQHF. The CDR3 DNA is TGTGCCAGCAGCTTAGACGGGGGGGGCCAGCCCCAGCATTTT.